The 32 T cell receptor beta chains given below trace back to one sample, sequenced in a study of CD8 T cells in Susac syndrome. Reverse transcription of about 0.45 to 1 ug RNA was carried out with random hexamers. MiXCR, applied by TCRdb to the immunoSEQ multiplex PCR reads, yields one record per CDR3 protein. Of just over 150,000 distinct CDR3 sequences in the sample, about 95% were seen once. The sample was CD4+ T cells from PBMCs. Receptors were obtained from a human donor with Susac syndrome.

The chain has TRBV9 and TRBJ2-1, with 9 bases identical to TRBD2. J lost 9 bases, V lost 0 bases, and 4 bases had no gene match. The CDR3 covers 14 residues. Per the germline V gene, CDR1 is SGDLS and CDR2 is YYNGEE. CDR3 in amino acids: CASSVVYSGGEQFF. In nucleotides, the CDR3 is TGTGCCAGCAGCGTAGTGTATAGCGGGGGTGAGCAGTTCTTC. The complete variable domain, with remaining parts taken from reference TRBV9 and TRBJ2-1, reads DSGVTQTPKHLITATGQRVTLRCSPRSGDLSVYWYQQSLDQGLQFLIQYYNGEERAKGNILERFSAQQFPDLHSELNLSSLELGDSALYFCASSVVYSGGEQFFGPGTRLTVL.

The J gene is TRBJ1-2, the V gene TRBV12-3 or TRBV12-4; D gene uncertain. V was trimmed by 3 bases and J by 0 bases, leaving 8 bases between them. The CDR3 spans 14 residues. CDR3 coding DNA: TGTGCCAGCAGTTTCGATCAAGCTAACTATGGCTACACCTTC. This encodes CASSFDQANYGYTF.

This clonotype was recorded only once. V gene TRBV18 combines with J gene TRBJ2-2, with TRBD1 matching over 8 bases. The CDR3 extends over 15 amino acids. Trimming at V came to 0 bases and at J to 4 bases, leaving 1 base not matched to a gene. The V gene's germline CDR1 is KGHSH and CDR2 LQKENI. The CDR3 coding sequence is TGTGCCAGCTCACCACCGACAGGGGCCACCGGGGAGCTGTTTTTT. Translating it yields CASSPPTGATGELFF. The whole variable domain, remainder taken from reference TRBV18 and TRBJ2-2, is NAGVMQNPRHLVRRRGQEARLRCSPMKGHSHVYWYRQLPEEGLKFMVYLQKENIIDESGMPKERFSAEFPKEGPSILRIQQVVRGDSAAYFCASSPPTGATGELFFGEGSRLTVL.

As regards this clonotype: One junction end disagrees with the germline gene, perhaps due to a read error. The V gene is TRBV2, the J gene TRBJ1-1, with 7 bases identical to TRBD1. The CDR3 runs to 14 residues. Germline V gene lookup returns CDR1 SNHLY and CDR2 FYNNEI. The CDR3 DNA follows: TGTGCCAGCACTGAAACAGGGGAGAACACTGAAGCTTTCTTT. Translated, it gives CASTETGENTEAFF.

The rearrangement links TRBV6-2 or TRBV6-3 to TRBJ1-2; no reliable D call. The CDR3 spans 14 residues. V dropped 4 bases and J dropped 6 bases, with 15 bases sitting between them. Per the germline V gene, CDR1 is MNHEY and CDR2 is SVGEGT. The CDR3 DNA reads TGTGCCAGCAGTTTGACTGCGGGAATGAATGGCTACACCTTC. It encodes CASSLTAGMNGYTF.

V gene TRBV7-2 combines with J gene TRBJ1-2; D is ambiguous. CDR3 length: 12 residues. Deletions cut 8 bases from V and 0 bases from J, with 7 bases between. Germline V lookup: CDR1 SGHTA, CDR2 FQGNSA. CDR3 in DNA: TGTGCCAGCCCCAATACTAACTATGGCTACACCTTC. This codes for CASPNTNYGYTF.

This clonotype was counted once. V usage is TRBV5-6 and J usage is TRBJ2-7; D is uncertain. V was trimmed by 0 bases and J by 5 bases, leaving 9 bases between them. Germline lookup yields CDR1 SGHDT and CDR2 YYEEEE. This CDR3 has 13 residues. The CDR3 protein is CASSLVGLDEQYF. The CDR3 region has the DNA TGTGCCAGCAGCTTGGTTGGGCTGGACGAGCAGTACTTC. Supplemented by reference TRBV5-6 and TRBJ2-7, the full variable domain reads DAGVTQSPTHLIKTRGQQVTLRCSPKSGHDTVSWYQQALGQGPQFIFQYYEEEERQRGNFPDRFSGHQFPNYSSELNVNALLLGDSALYLCASSLVGLDEQYFGPGTRLTVT.

CDR3 residues: CASSGRGSGNTIYF. The CDR3, as DNA: TGCGCCAGCAGCGGGAGAGGGTCGGGAAACACCATATATTTT. The chain is built from TRBV5-1 and TRBJ1-3; no clear D gene. CDR1 is SGHRS and CDR2 is YFSETQ in the germline V gene. V dropped 4 bases and J dropped 4 bases, with 12 bases sitting between them. This CDR3 is 14 amino acids long. The full variable domain, its missing parts supplied by reference TRBV5-1 and TRBJ1-3, is KAGVTQTPRYLIKTRGQQVTLSCSPISGHRSVSWYQQTPGQGLQFLFEYFSETQRNKGNFPGRFSGRQFSNSRSEMNVSTLELGDSALYLCASSGRGSGNTIYFGEGSWLTVV.

The DNA for the CDR3 is TGTGCCAGCAGCCGGACTAGCGGGGCCCTTTCGATCTACAATGAGCAGTTCTTC. It codes for CASSRTSGALSIYNEQFF. The rearrangement joins TRBV9 to TRBJ2-1; 12 bases are a match to TRBD2. CDR1 and CDR2 from the germline V gene are SGDLS and YYNGEE. The CDR3 length is 18 residues. Unmatched junction bases numbered 11, after V lost 4 bases and J lost 3 bases.

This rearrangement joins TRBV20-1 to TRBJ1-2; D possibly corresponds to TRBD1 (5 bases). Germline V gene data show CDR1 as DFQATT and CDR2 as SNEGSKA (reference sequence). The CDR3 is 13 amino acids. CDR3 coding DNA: TGCTGCGTCCCACAGAGGGGACTCTATGGCTACACCTTC. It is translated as CCVPQRGLYGYTF.

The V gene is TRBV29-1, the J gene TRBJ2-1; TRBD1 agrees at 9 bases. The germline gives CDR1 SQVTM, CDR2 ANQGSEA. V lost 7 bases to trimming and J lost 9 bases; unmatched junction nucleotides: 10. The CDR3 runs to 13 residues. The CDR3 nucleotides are TGCAGCGGGGACAGGGAGGGTTTCGGTGAGCAGTTCTTC. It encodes CSGDREGFGEQFF.

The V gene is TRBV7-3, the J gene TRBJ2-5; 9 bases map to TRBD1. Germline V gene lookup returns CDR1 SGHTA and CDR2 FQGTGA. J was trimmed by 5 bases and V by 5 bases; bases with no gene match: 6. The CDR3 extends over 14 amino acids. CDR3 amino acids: CASSRTGAQETQYF. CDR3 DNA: TGTGCCAGCAGCAGGACAGGGGCACAGGAGACCCAGTACTTC. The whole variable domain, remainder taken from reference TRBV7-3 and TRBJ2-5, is GAGVSQTPSNKVTEKGKYVELRCDPISGHTALYWYRQSLGQGPEFLIYFQGTGAADDSGLPNDRFFAVRPEGSVSTLKIQRTERGDSAVYLCASSRTGAQETQYFGPGTRLLVL.

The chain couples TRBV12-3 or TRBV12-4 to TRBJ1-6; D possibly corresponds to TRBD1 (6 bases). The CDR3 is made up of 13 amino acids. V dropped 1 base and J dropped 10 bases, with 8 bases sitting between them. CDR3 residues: CASSLGGRSPLHF. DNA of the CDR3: TGTGCCAGCAGTTTAGGGGGGCGGTCACCCCTCCACTTT.

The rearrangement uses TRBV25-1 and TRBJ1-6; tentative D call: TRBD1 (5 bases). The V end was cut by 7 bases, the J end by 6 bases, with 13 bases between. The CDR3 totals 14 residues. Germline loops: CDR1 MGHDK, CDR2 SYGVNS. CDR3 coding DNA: TGTGCCAGCACCCCGACAGCAGTTAATTCACCCCTCCACTTT. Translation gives CASTPTAVNSPLHF.

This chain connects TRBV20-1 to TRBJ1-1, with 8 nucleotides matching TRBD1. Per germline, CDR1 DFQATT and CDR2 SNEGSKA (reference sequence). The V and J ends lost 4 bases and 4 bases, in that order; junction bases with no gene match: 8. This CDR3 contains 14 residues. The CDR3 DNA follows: TGCAGTGCTAAACCCTTGGACAGGGCCACTGAAGCTTTCTTT. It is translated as CSAKPLDRATEAFF.

In nucleotides, the CDR3 is TGTGCCAGCAGCCAAGGGGGCAGAGACAATCAGCCCCAGCATTTT. Its protein is CASSQGGRDNQPQHF. The V and J genes are TRBV3-1 and TRBJ1-5; D possibly corresponds to TRBD1 (5 bases). CDR3 length equals 15 residues. V was shortened by 1 base and J by 3 bases, with 10 bases between the two germline ends. CDR1 LGHDT and CDR2 YNNKEL come from the germline V gene (reference sequence).

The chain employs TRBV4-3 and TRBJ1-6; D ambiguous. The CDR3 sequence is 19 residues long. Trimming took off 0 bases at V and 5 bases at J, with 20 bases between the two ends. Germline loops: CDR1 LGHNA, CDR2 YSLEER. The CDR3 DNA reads TGCGCCAGCAGCCAAGATCGAGGCACAGCCCTAGCAGATAATTCACCCCTCCACTTT. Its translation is CASSQDRGTALADNSPLHF.

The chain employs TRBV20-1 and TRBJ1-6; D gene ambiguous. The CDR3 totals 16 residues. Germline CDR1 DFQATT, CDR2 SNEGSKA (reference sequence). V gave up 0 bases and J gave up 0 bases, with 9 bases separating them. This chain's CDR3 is CSAREGRSSYNSPLHF. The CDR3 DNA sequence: TGCAGTGCTAGAGAAGGCCGTAGCTCCTATAATTCACCCCTCCACTTT.

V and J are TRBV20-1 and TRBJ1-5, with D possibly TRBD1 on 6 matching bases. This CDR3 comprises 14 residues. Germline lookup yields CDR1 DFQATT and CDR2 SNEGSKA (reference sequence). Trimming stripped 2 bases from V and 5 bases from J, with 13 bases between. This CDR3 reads CSARMGASDQPQHF. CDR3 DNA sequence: TGCAGTGCTAGAATGGGGGCCTCCGATCAGCCCCAGCATTTT.

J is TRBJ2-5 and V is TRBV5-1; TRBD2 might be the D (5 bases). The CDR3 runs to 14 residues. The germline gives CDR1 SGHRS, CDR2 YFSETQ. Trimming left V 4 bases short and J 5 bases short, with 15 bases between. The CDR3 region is CASSLDPGSETQYF. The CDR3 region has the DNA TGCGCCAGCAGCCTGGACCCGGGGTCGGAGACCCAGTACTTC.

The CDR3 DNA is TGCAGTGCTAGAGCCTTTAGAGGGGGTGAGCAGTTCTTC. It codes for CSARAFRGGEQFF. This chain joins TRBV20-1 and TRBJ2-1; tentative D call: TRBD1 (6 bases). Trimming removed 1 base from V and 9 bases from J, with 13 bases in between. Germline V lookup: CDR1 DFQATT, CDR2 SNEGSKA (reference sequence). The CDR3 has 13 amino acids.

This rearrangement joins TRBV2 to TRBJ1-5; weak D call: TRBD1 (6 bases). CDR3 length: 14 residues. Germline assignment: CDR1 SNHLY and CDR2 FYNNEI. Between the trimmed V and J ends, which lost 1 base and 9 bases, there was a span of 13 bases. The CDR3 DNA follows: TGTGCCAGCAGTGAAGACGGGGGGCTGGGGCCCCAGCATTTT. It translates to CASSEDGGLGPQHF.

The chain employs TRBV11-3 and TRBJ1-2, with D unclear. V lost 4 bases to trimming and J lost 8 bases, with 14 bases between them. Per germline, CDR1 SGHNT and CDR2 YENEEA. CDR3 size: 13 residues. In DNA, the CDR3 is TGTGCCAGCAGCTCCGAGCAACGGGCCGGCTACACCTTC. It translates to CASSSEQRAGYTF.

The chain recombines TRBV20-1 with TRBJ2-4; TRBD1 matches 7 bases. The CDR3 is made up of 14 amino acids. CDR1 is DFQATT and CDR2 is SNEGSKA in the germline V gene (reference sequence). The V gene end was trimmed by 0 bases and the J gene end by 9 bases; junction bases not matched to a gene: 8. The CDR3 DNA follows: TGCAGTGCTAGAGAGTCGACAGGGAAATTCATTCAGTACTTC. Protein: CSARESTGKFIQYF.

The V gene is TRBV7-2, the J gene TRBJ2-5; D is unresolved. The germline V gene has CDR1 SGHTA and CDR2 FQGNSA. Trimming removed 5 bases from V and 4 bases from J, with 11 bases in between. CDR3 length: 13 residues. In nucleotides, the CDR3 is TGTGCCAGCAGCCCGCTGGGCCTAGAGACCCAGTACTTC. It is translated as CASSPLGLETQYF.

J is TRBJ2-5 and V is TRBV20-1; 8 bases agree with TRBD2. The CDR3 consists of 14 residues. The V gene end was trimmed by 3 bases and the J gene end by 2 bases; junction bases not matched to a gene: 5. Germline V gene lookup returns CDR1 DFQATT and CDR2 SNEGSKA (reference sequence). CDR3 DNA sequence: TGCAGTGCTAGTGCAGCGGGGGCTCAAGAGACCCAGTACTTC. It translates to CSASAAGAQETQYF.

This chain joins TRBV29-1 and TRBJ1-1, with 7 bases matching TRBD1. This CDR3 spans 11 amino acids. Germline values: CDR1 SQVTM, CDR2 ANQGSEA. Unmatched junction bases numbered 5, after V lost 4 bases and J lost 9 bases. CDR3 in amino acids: CSVGKDRQAFF. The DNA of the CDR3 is TGCAGCGTTGGAAAGGACAGGCAAGCTTTCTTT.

The CDR3 sequence: CASRWTSGRGEQYF. CDR3 in DNA: TGTGCCAGCAGGTGGACTAGCGGGAGAGGCGAGCAGTACTTC. The V call is TRBV7-3, the J call TRBJ2-7; 13 bases are shared with TRBD2. CDR3 length equals 14 residues. Germline values: CDR1 SGHTA, CDR2 FQGTGA. Losses at the gene ends were 6 bases for V and 6 bases for J; bases not matched to a gene: 5.

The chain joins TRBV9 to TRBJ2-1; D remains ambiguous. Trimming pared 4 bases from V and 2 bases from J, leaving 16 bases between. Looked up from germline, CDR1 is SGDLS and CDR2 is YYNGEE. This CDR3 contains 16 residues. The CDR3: CASSSQTPQAYNEQFF. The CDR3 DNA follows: TGTGCCAGCAGCTCTCAGACTCCACAAGCCTACAATGAGCAGTTCTTC. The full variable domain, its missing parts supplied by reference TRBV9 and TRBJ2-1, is DSGVTQTPKHLITATGQRVTLRCSPRSGDLSVYWYQQSLDQGLQFLIQYYNGEERAKGNILERFSAQQFPDLHSELNLSSLELGDSALYFCASSSQTPQAYNEQFFGPGTRLTVL.

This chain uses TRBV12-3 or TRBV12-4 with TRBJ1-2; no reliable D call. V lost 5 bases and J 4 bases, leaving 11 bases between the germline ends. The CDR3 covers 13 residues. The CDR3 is CASSQGRFYGYTF. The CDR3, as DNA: TGTGCCAGCAGTCAAGGCAGGTTCTATGGCTACACCTTC.

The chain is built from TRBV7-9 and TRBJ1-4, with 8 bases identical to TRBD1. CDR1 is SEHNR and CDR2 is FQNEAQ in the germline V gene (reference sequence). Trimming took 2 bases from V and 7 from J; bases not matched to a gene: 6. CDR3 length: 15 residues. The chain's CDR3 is CASSLSSGQGEKLFF. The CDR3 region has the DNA TGTGCCAGCAGCTTATCATCCGGACAGGGTGAAAAACTGTTTTTT.

The CDR3 DNA reads TGCAGCGTTGAAGAGGCCAGAAACACCGGGGAGCTGTTTTTT. Protein: CSVEEARNTGELFF. The chain employs TRBV29-1 and TRBJ2-2; D unclear. The V gene lost 0 bases and the J gene lost 2 bases, with 7 bases spanning the gap. CDR1 is SQVTM, CDR2 ANQGSEA, per germline. The CDR3 is 14 residues long.